The 6 T cell receptor beta chains in this list originate from one sample, sequenced in a study of blood T cell repertoires in COVID-19. TCRdb's copy holds only in-frame clones and misses some; the assay was immunoSEQ multiplex PCR. This table holds roughly 140,000 clones, 70% to 90% found once. Material: peripheral blood. Every receptor here comes from a man between 65 and 85 years old with acute or convalescent COVID-19.

The chain is built from TRBV12-3 or TRBV12-4 and TRBJ2-3, with D maybe TRBD2 (5 bases). V lost 3 bases to trimming and J lost 3 bases, with 7 bases between them. The CDR3 runs 13 residues. CDR3 DNA sequence: TGTGCCAGCAGTTTTGGGAGTACAGATACGCAGTATTTT. Translation gives CASSFGSTDTQYF.

J is TRBJ2-3 and V is TRBV6-6; D possibly corresponds to TRBD2 (7 bases). The V gene lost 4 bases and the J gene lost 3 bases, with 14 bases spanning the gap. From germline, CDR1 is MNHNY and CDR2 SVGAGI (reference sequence). The CDR3 consists of 15 residues. The CDR3 DNA is TGTGCCAGCAGTTCTAAACAGGGACTAACAGATACGCAGTATTTT. This codes for CASSSKQGLTDTQYF.

DNA for the CDR3: TGCAGCGGTGGGACTAGCTGGGCAGATACGCAGTATTTT. Translation: CSGGTSWADTQYF. The chain combines TRBV29-1 with TRBJ2-3, with 9 bases lining up with TRBD2. The CDR3 spans 13 residues. The V gene end was trimmed by 7 bases and the J gene end by 4 bases; junction bases not matched to a gene: 6. Germline CDR1 SQVTM, CDR2 ANQGSEA.

The rearrangement joins TRBV5-8 to TRBJ1-2; D possibly corresponds to TRBD1 (6 bases). Germline loops: CDR1 SGHTS, CDR2 YDEGEE. V was clipped by 1 base and J by 6 bases, with 16 bases between them. CDR3 length: 15 amino acids. The CDR3 loop reads CASSLYRDTPNGYTF. CDR3 DNA sequence: TGTGCCAGCAGCTTGTACCGGGACACCCCTAATGGCTACACCTTC.

The chain couples TRBV23-1 to TRBJ1-5; D is perhaps TRBD1 (5 bases). Being an ORF, TRBV23-1 has a function that is uncertain. The V and J ends lost 6 bases and 9 bases respectively, with 24 bases between them. CDR3 length equals 16 residues. CDR3 loop: CASSPTRGRVNGPQHF. CDR3 in DNA: TGCGCCAGCAGCCCTACGCGGGGCAGGGTAAACGGGCCCCAGCATTTT.

This chain links TRBV7-2 with TRBJ2-4; the D gene is possibly TRBD1 (6 bases). Germline loops: CDR1 SGHTA, CDR2 FQGNSA. Trimming removed 5 bases at V and 3 bases at J, with 14 bases between. CDR3 length equals 15 residues. CDR3 region: CASSADRYIKNIQYF. DNA of the CDR3: TGTGCCAGCAGCGCGGACAGATATATCAAAAACATTCAGTACTTC.